A selection of T cell receptor beta chains follows, all from one sample in a study of CD8+ T cells in alopecia areata. Assay used: immunoSEQ multiplex PCR; TCRdb lists only in-frame clones, some missing. The repertoire has fewer than 250,000 clones, roughly two fifths of them found once; the top ten carry under 0.55%. Specimen: CD4+ T cells sorted from blood, collected at approximately week 30, from a patient treated with tofacitinib. Receptors originate from a human donor with alopecia areata. CDR3s include the opening cysteine and the closing phenylalanine or tryptophan. The order of the fields is clone size, J gene, D gene, V gene, CDR3 DNA, CDR3 protein. The D gene is left open where the match is weak. Clone size appears in some rows only: once, few, many, or a class for an expanded clone.

few,TRBJ1-3,-,TRBV6-5,TGTGCCAGCAGTTACTCGAAACAGCATGGAAACACCATATATTTT,CASSYSKQHGNTIYF
-,TRBJ1-4,-,TRBV5-1,TGCGCCAGCAGCTTGTACGGACGCGTCCTTAATGAAAAACTGTTTTTT,CASSLYGRVLNEKLFF
few,TRBJ1-2,TRBD1,TRBV2,TGTGCCAGCAGTGCCCCCGGGACAGCTTCACGCTATGGCTACACCTTC,CASSAPGTASRYGYTF
few,TRBJ2-1,-,TRBV5-1,TGCGCCAGCAGCTTGCCGGAGGATGAGCAGTTCTTC,CASSLPEDEQFF
-,TRBJ2-7,TRBD1,TRBV7-3,TGTGCCAGCAGCTTACGACAGGGTGACGAGCAGTACTTC,CASSLRQGDEQYF
few,TRBJ2-1,-,TRBV2,TGTGCCAGCAGTGTCTACAATGAGCAGTTCTTC,CASSVYNEQFF
few,TRBJ2-1,-,TRBV13,TGTGCCAGCAGCTACTCCGACTACAATGAGCAGTTCTTC,CASSYSDYNEQFF
-,TRBJ2-7,TRBD1,TRBV23-1,TGCGCCAGCAGTCAGGGGGGACAGGGGTACCACGAGCAGTACTTC,CASSQGGQGYHEQYF
few,TRBJ2-2,TRBD2,TRBV7-3,TGTGCCAGCAGCCCGAGAGTAGCGGGAGGTACCGGGGAGCTGTTTTTT,CASSPRVAGGTGELFF
-,TRBJ2-7,TRBD1,TRBV19,TGTGCCAGTAGAAATCCGGGACAGAGTATTTACGAGCAGTACTTC,CASRNPGQSIYEQYF
-,TRBJ2-1,-,TRBV9,TGTGCCAGCAGCATCAATGGGGAGGAGACCAATGAGCAGTTCTTC,CASSINGEETNEQFF
-,TRBJ2-1,-,TRBV19,TGTGCCAGTAGCGCCGGACAGCCCTTCAGAGATGAGCAGTTCTTC,CASSAGQPFRDEQFF
-,TRBJ2-1,-,TRBV5-1,TGCGCCAGCAGCTTGATCAGCACAGGGCGCAATGAGCAGTTCTTC,CASSLISTGRNEQFF
few,TRBJ2-1,-,TRBV7-9,TGTGCCAGCAGCCGGGACATACACAATGAGCAGTTCTTC,CASSRDIHNEQFF
few,TRBJ1-1,-,TRBV19,TGTGCCACCCCGAAAGGCCCGAACACTGAAGCTTTCTTT,CATPKGPNTEAFF
-,TRBJ1-5,TRBD1,TRBV6-5,TGTGCCATTGCGGGACAGGGCAATCAGCCCCAGCATTTT,CAIAGQGNQPQHF
-,TRBJ2-3,-,TRBV19,TGTGCCAGTATGGCGGGGAGCACAGATACGCAGTATTTT,CASMAGSTDTQYF
few,TRBJ2-5,TRBD1,TRBV30,TGTGCCTGGAGCGAGACAGGGTCTTTACAAGAGACCCAGTACTTC,CAWSETGSLQETQYF
-,TRBJ2-3,TRBD2,TRBV6-6,TGTGCCAGCGTGCAAATAGCGGGAGGGATGGATACGCAGTATTTT,CASVQIAGGMDTQYF
few,TRBJ1-2,-,TRBV6-1,TGTGCCACCGTCATTACGGCGAACTATGGCTACACCTTC,CATVITANYGYTF
-,TRBJ2-1,TRBD2,TRBV5-1,TGCGCCAGCAGCTTGGATCCGGGACTAGCGGGGGGAGATGAGCAGTTCTTC,CASSLDPGLAGGDEQFF
-,TRBJ1-1,TRBD1,TRBV7-2,TGTGCCAGCAGCTTACAGGGGGCGGATGCTTTCTTT,CASSLQGADAFF
-,TRBJ2-1,TRBD2,TRBV30,TGTGCCTGGAGTCCAACTAGCGGGAGGGCCCTCGGGTCCTACAATGAGCAGTTCTTC,CAWSPTSGRALGSYNEQFF
few,TRBJ2-6,-,TRBV7-9,TGTGCCAGCAGCTTGGGGGCCTCTGGGGCCAACGTCCTGACTTTC,CASSLGASGANVLTF
-,TRBJ2-7,TRBD2,TRBV7-2,TGTGCCAGCAGCTTCGGACTAGCGGGGGGGATCTACGAGCAGTACTTC,CASSFGLAGGIYEQYF
-,TRBJ2-6,-,TRBV19,TGTGCCGGCTCGGAGAGGTCTGGGGCCAACGTCCTGACTTTC,CAGSERSGANVLTF
-,TRBJ1-2,-,TRBV30,TGTGCCTGGAGTGGGGAGCCGGGCCCAAGCTACTATGGCTACACCTTC,CAWSGEPGPSYYGYTF
few,TRBJ1-1,-,TRBV19,TGTGCCACCCGCAGGGTCGGGTACACTGAAGCTTTCTTT,CATRRVGYTEAFF
few,TRBJ1-1,-,TRBV19,TGTGCCAGTCTTGGCTCAGGGACTGAAGCTTTCTTT,CASLGSGTEAFF
-,TRBJ1-2,TRBD1,TRBV18,TGTGCCAGCTCACCGGGGGACAGGCTATCCTATGGCTACACCTTC,CASSPGDRLSYGYTF
-,TRBJ2-2,-,TRBV5-1,TGCGCCAGCAGGGAGTCCGGGGAGCTGTTTTTT,CASRESGELFF
-,TRBJ2-1,-,TRBV5-1,TGCGCCAGCAGCTTGTATTCTAGGAATTACAATGAGCAGTTCTTC,CASSLYSRNYNEQFF
-,TRBJ2-2,-,TRBV30,TGTGCCTGGACTGCAGGGGTCACTACCGGGGAGCTGTTTTTT,CAWTAGVTTGELFF
-,TRBJ2-7,-,TRBV20-1,TGCAGTGCCCCGGACCACCACGAGCAGTACTTC,CSAPDHHEQYF
-,TRBJ1-1,TRBD1,TRBV27,TGTGCCAGCAGCCGACAGGGAAAAGCTTTCTTT,CASSRQGKAFF
-,TRBJ1-4,-,TRBV30,TGTGCCTGGAGTGTTATGGGGGGCGCGGGGGAAAAACTGTTTTTT,CAWSVMGGAGEKLFF
-,TRBJ2-1,-,TRBV19,TGTGCCAGTAGCCCACAAGACTCCTACAATGAGCAGTTCTTC,CASSPQDSYNEQFF
once,TRBJ2-3,-,TRBV6-5,TGTGCCAGCAGTTCGAGAAGGGCAGATACGCAGTATTTT,CASSSRRADTQYF
-,TRBJ1-6,TRBD1,TRBV11-1,TGTGCCAGCAGCGATCAGGGGGGGAATTCACCCCTCCACTTT,CASSDQGGNSPLHF
-,TRBJ1-5,TRBD1,TRBV6-1,TGTGCCAGCAGACCCGGACAGGGGAGGAATCAGCCCCAGCATTTT,CASRPGQGRNQPQHF
-,TRBJ2-1,TRBD1,TRBV6-6,TGTGCCAGCAGCCCGGGACAGAGTTACAATGAGCAGTTCTTC,CASSPGQSYNEQFF
-,TRBJ1-5,-,TRBV30,TGTGCCTGGAGTGGGTCAGGAGGTCAGCCCCAGCATTTT,CAWSGSGGQPQHF
-,TRBJ2-7,-,TRBV30,TGTGCCTGGAGTGTAAGGGACTGGGGTTACGAGCAGTACTTC,CAWSVRDWGYEQYF
-,TRBJ1-6,-,TRBV4-2,TGTGCCAGCAGCCAAGATCAGGGCCTTAATTCACCCCTCCACTTT,CASSQDQGLNSPLHF
many,TRBJ2-1,-,TRBV7-8,TGTGCCAGCAGCCGGGCGTATGAGCAGTTCTTC,CASSRAYEQFF
-,TRBJ1-4,TRBD1,TRBV25-1,TGTGCCAGCAGTGGCGACAGGGGGAGGGTTGAAAAACTGTTTTTT,CASSGDRGRVEKLFF
-,TRBJ2-3,-,TRBV6-5,TGTGCCAGCAGGGCAGGGGGCACAGATACGCAGTATTTT,CASRAGGTDTQYF
once,TRBJ2-5,-,TRBV7-8,TGTGCCAGCAGCTTAGACAGGACCCAAGAGACCCAGTACTTC,CASSLDRTQETQYF
few,TRBJ2-1,TRBD2,TRBV10-3,TGTGCCATCAGTGATAATAGCGGGTTTGTTAATGAGCAGTTCTTC,CAISDNSGFVNEQFF
-,TRBJ1-2,-,TRBV6-6,TGTGCCAGCAGTTACTCACCAGGGAACTATGGCTACACCTTC,CASSYSPGNYGYTF
few,TRBJ2-1,-,TRBV5-6,TGTGCCACCTTCGCTTTGGGCCCTTACAATGAGCAGTTCTTC,CATFALGPYNEQFF
few,TRBJ1-6,-,TRBV29-1,TGCAGCGTCGGGGCGGACTATAATTCACCCCTCCACTTT,CSVGADYNSPLHF
-,TRBJ2-2,-,TRBV7-3,TGTGCCAGCAGCTTATCCCGGACTCCGAACACCGGGGAGCTGTTTTTT,CASSLSRTPNTGELFF